This T cell receptor (beta chain) was retrieved from a study of shared clonotypes between healthy human individuals. In the study overall: The cohort had a couple of women and three men, ages 18 to 49.

Naive CD8 cells were CD45RO-negative, positively selected for CCR7, excluding terminally differentiated effector memory CD45RA+ cells. All donors were healthy HIV-negative adults lacking recent acute infections or vaccinations. To note about this clone: Its matching antigen is unknown.

Trimming at V came to 5 bases and at J to 2 bases, leaving 6 bases not matched to a gene. CDR3 length equals 14 residues. Germline CDR1 reads SGHTA; CDR2 reads FQGNSA. Study-level results: Sorted-subset samples were not fully sequenced, rarefaction indicated.

The repertoire was sequenced with immunoSEQ multiplex PCR; TCRdb's copy has only in-frame clones and lacks some. The sample includes about 680,000 clones, about 92% of them seen just once. The receptor's source is a man aged 25-45 years in good health. The chain recombines TRBV7-2 with TRBJ2-7; 7 bases match TRBD1. The sample was naive CD8+ T cells sorted from blood. In DNA form, the CDR3 reads TGTGCCAGCAGCCATCCGGGACAGACCTACGAGCAGTACTTC. It specifies CASSHPGQTYEQYF. The complete variable domain, with remaining parts taken from reference TRBV7-2 and TRBJ2-7, reads GAGVSQSPSNKVTEKGKDVELRCDPISGHTALYWYRQSLGQGLEFLIYFQGNSAPDKSGLPSDRFSAERTGGSVSTLTIQRTQQEDSAVYLCASSHPGQTYEQYFGPGTRLTVT.